The TCR beta chain under discussion was sequenced for a study of graft-versus-host responses after intestinal transplantation. The junction had 5 bases not matched to a gene; V was cut back by 6 bases and J by 3 bases. Germline V CDR1 and CDR2: LNHDA, SQIVND (reference sequence). The length of the CDR3 is 14 residues. Study-level points and caveats: Present in recipient marrow, GvH clones included some that appeared first in ileum or blood. Within the allografts of patients who had graft-donor T cell macrochimerism, graft-versus-host to host-versus-graft clonal ratios were high. Circulating GvH clones peaking coincided with falling HvG clones soon after transplant.

Clones were read by immunoSEQ multiplex PCR, and TCRdb kept only the in-frame ones, dropping some. The sample consists of around 45,000 clones, about 93% of them appearing once. About this clone: The antigen is unknown.

This TCR came from a human donor who was the organ donor for an intestinal transplant. V and J are TRBV19 and TRBJ2-1; 7 nucleotides match TRBD2. The source material was unstimulated CD4+ T cells sorted from spleen or lymph node cells, sampled before transplant. For the CDR3, the DNA is TGTGCCAGTAGCCAGGGACTAATCTACAATGAGCAGTTCTTC. Its translation: CASSQGLIYNEQFF.